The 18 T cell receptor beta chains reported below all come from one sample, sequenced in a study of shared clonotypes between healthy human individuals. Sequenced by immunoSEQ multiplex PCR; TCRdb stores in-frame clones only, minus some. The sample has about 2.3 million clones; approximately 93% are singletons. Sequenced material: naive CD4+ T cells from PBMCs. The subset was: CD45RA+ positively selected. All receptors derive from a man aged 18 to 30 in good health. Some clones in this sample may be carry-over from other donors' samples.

The CDR3 DNA is TGCGCCAGCAGCCTACTAGCGGGAGGGCCGGCCTACGAGCAGTACTTC. Translated: CASSLLAGGPAYEQYF. The V call is TRBV4-1, the J call TRBJ2-7; TRBD2 aligns across 13 bases. Unmatched junction bases numbered 5, after V lost 4 bases and J lost 2 bases. The CDR3 is 16 residues long. CDR1 MGHRA and CDR2 YSYEKL come from the germline V gene.

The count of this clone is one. The DNA of the CDR3 is TGTGCCAGCAGTATGGCCGCGGGGATGCCTGGAAACACCATATATTTT. Protein sequence: CASSMAAGMPGNTIYF. The V call is TRBV28, the J call TRBJ1-3, with D uncertain. The CDR3 is 16 residues long. Germline V gene lookup returns CDR1 MDHEN and CDR2 SYDVKM. Deletions cut 5 bases from V and 2 bases from J, with 16 bases between.

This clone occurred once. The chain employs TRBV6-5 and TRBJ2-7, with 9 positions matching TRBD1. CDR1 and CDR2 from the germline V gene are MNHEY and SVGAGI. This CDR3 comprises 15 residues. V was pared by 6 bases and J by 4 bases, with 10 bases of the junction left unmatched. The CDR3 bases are TGTGCCAGCAGGTCCCAGGGACAGGGATTTTACGAGCAGTACTTC. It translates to CASRSQGQGFYEQYF.

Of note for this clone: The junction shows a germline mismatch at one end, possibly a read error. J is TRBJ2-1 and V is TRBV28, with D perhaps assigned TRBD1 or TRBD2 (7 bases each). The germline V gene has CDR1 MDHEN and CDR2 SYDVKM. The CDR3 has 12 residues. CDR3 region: CASSRPRQGLLF. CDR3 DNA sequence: TGTGCCAGCAGTCGACCCAGACAGGGACTACTCTTC.

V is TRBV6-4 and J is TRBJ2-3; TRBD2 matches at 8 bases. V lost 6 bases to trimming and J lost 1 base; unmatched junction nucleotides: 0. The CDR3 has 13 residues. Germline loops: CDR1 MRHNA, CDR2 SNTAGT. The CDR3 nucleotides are TGTGCCAGCAGGACTAGCGGCACAGATACGCAGTATTTT. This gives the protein CASRTSGTDTQYF.

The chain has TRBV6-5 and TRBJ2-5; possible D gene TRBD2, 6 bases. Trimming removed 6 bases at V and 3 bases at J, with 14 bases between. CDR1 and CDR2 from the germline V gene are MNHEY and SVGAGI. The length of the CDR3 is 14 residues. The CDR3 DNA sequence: TGTGCCAGCAGAAAAACGACTAGGAAAGAGACCCAGTACTTC. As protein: CASRKTTRKETQYF.

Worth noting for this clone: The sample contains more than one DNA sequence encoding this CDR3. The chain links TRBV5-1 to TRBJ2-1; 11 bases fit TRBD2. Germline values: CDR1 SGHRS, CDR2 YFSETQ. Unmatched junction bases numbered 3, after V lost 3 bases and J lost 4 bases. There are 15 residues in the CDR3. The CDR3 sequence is CASSSGTSGYNEQFF. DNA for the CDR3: TGCGCCAGCAGCTCTGGGACTAGCGGATACAATGAGCAGTTCTTC.

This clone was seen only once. CDR3 residues: CASSAGTPSDLSVQYF. The CDR3 nucleotides are TGCGCCAGCAGCGCAGGGACACCGTCGGATCTGTCAGTGCAGTACTTC. This chain uses TRBV5-1 with TRBJ2-7; D perhaps matches TRBD1 (6 bases). V gave up 4 bases and J gave up 9 bases, with 26 bases separating them. The CDR3 runs 16 residues. Germline lookup yields CDR1 SGHRS and CDR2 YFSETQ.

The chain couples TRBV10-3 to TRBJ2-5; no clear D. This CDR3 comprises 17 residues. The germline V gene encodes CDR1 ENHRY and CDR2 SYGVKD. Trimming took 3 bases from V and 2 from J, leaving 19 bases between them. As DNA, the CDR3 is TGTGCCATCAGTGAAGGAGCCGCTACTCATTTACAAGAGACCCAGTACTTC. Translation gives CAISEGAATHLQETQYF.

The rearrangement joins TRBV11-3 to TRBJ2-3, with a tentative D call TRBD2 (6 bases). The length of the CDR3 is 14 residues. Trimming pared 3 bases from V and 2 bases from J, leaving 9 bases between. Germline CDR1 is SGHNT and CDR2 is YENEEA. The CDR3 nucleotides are TGTGCCAGCAGCTTGGGCGGGATCACAGATACGCAGTATTTT. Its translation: CASSLGGITDTQYF.

The CDR3 DNA reads as TGCGCCAGCAGCCCACTTGGACTAGGGATGGATACGCAGTATTTT. This sequence encodes CASSPLGLGMDTQYF. This chain links TRBV4-1 with TRBJ2-3; TRBD2 agrees at 7 bases. Germline loops: CDR1 MGHRA, CDR2 YSYEKL. J lost 6 bases, V lost 4 bases, and 10 bases had no gene match. The CDR3 covers 15 residues.

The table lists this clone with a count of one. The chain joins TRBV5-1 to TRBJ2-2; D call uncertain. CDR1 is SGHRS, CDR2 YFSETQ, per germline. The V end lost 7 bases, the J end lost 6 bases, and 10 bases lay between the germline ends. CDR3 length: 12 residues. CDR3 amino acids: CASGYPAGELFF. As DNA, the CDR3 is TGCGCCAGCGGGTATCCGGCCGGGGAGCTGTTTTTT.

This CDR3 reads CASRRPGQLEKLFF. CDR3 in DNA: TGTGCCAGCAGACGACCGGGACAGCTTGAAAAACTGTTTTTT. The chain links TRBV6-6 to TRBJ1-4; 7 bases map to TRBD1. Germline CDR1 and CDR2: MNHNY and SVGAGI (reference sequence). J was trimmed by 7 bases and V by 6 bases; bases with no gene match: 8. This CDR3 is built from 14 residues.

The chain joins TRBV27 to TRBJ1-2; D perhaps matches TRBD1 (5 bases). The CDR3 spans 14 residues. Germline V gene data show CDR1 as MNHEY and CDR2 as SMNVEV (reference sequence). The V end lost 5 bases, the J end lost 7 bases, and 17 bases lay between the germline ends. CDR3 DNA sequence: TGTGCCAGCAGTACCCGGGACGGCTTTGGTGGCTACACCTTC. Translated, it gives CASSTRDGFGGYTF.

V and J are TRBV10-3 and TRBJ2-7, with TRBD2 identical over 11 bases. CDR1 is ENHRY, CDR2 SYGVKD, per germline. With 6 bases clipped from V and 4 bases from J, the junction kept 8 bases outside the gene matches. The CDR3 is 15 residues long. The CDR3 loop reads CAISPWASGGYEQYF. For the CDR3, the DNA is TGTGCCATCAGCCCCTGGGCTAGCGGGGGGTACGAGCAGTACTTC.

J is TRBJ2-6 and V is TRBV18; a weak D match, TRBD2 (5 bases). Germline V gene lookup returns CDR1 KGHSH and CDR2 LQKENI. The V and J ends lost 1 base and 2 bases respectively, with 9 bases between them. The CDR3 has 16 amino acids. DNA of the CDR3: TGTGCCAGCTCACCACGCGGAGGCCCTGGGGCCAACGTCCTGACTTTC. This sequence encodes CASSPRGGPGANVLTF.

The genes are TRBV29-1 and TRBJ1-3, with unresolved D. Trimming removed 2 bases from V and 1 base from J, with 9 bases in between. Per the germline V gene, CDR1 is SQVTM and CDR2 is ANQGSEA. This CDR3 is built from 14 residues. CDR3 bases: TGCAGCGTTGAATCCCCCCGGTCTGGAAACACCATATATTTT. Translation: CSVESPRSGNTIYF.

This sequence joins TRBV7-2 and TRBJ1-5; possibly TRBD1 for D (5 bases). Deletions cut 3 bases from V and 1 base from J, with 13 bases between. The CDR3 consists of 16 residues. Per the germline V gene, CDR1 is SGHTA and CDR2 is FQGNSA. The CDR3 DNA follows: TGTGCCAGCAGCTTGTGGGACCCCAGGAGCAATCAGCCCCAGCATTTT. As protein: CASSLWDPRSNQPQHF.